This T cell receptor (beta chain) was documented in a study of blood T cells in healthy people across ages. Broader study findings: Estimated diversity across one million T cells was deemed an underestimate. Long-lived donors had more naive CD4+ cells and higher diversity than aged donors.

A note on this clonotype: Its antigen is currently unknown.

Looked up from germline, CDR1 is SGHVS and CDR2 is FQNEAQ. The CDR3 extends over 16 amino acids. Trimming pared 4 bases from V and 2 bases from J, leaving 15 bases between. Using a J-beta primer mix together with a sample-barcoded 5' primer, a second PCR was run for roughly 6 to 12 cycles. Per-sample output comprised a minimum of 2.5 million paired-end reads containing CDR3. MiXCR, applied by TCRdb to the 5' RACE reads, yields one record per CDR3 protein. This table holds 800,000 to 900,000 distinct CDR3 sequences, around 62% found once. The clonotype was recovered from a man aged 30-40 years in good health. Sequenced sample: blood. The J gene is TRBJ2-1, the V gene TRBV7-8; tentatively, D is TRBD2 (5 bases). CDR3 in amino acids: CASSSHRAGAYNEQFF. As DNA, the CDR3 is TGTGCCAGCAGCTCCCACCGGGCGGGCGCCTACAATGAGCAGTTCTTC.